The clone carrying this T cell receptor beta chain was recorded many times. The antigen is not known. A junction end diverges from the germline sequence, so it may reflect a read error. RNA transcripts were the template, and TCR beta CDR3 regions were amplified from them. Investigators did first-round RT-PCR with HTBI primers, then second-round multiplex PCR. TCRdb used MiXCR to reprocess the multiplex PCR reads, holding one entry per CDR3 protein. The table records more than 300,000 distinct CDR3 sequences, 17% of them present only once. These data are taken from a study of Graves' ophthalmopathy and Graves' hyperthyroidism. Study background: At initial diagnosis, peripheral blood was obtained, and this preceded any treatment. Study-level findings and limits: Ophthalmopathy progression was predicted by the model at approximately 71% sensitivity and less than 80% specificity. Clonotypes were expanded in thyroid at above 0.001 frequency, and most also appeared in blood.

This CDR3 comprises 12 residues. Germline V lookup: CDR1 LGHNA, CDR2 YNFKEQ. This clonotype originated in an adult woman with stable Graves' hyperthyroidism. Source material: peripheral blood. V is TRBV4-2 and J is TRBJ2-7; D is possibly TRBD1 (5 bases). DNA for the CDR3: TGCGCCAGCAGCCAAGGGGAATACGAGCAGTACTTC. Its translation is CASSQGEYEQYF.